This TCR beta chain was found in a study of shared clonotypes between healthy human individuals (TCRdb year 2020). Study-level background: Three men and a couple of women, aged 18 to 49 years, made up the cohort. Different laboratories and diverse techniques were used to prepare libraries and sequence TCR repertoires, to increase sequencing depth and limit assay-specific biases. Between about 0.8 and 9 billion PBMCs per donor were obtained by leukapheresis. Blood TCR repertoires of four to six healthy adults were deeply sequenced to estimate repertoire size and the extent of clonotype sharing between individuals. For each donor, three plates each were used for CD4 naive and CD4 memory, two plates were used for CD8 naive, and one plate was used for CD8 memory. Overall study outcomes, separate from this receptor: Because the study included only a small number of donors, the genetic and exposure-history diversity represented was limited. Compared with non-shared clonotypes, clonotypes shared by all four sorted-subset donors had higher generation probabilities. Approximately 5% of naive CD4, 3% to 3.5% of naive CD8, about 2.5% of memory CD4, and more than 0.35% of memory CD8 clonotypes were shared across several donors. Pairwise subsampling led to the expectation that sequencing depth would affect the degree of clonotype sharing among donors. Sampling was limited to blood, and TCR repertoires in tissue likely differ from TCR repertoires in blood. Incomplete sequencing was indicated by rarefaction of sorted-subset datasets, despite the large sequencing depth. Naive subsets generally had larger estimated clonotype richness than memory subsets.

On this clone: What this receptor recognizes is not known. Base qualities are not provided; no much larger clone lies one nucleotide away. The sample contains more than one DNA sequence encoding this CDR3.

CDR1 and CDR2, looked up from the germline V gene, are SGHDT and YYEEEE. From its cysteine to its phenylalanine, the CDR3 spans 15 amino acids. The read is trimmed to its CDR3 DNA, 45 bases read in frame from base 1. V has 0 bases trimmed and J has 4 bases trimmed; junction bases matching no gene number 4. Using the deep immunoSEQ assay, TCR CDR3 regions were amplified from genomic DNA by multiplex PCR. For each cell subset, the extracted genomic DNA was distributed evenly across all wells of several immunoSEQ 96-well plates, and each plate served as one replicate. For sorted subsets, each replicate PCR was loaded with around 200 ng genomic DNA, equivalent to about 30,000 T cell genomes. Purified libraries were measured with a Qubit 3.0 fluorometer, size-checked on a Bioanalyzer 2100, and measured again with the KAPA Library Quantification kit. Every immunoSEQ 96-well plate was sequenced on a separate single-read 150-cycle Illumina NextSeq 550 flow cell. As for the original processing: Because the immunoSEQ output held only junctional sequences and lacked quality scores, the filtering could not match the filtering applied to full-length reads. Sequences were annotated with PyIR, a Python wrapper for IgBLAST v1.9, and V/J genes and CDR3 were assigned using IMGT germline references. Reads were removed for weak V/J assignments (E-value above 1e-6), missing CDR3, stop codons, out-of-frame junctions, or ambiguous translated residues. V3J clonotypes were defined as sequences sharing an identical inferred V gene, J gene, and CDR3 amino acid sequence. To compute the percentage overlap between repertoires, the number of shared unique clonotypes was divided by the size of the smaller repertoire. Three approaches were used to assess repertoire richness: RTK rarefaction, the Chao1 estimator, and Recon v2.1 estimates of unobserved clonotypes. For all TCRbeta clonotypes obtained by the gDNA method from a handful of donors, generation probabilities were computed with OLGA. TCRdb limited this immuneACCESS table to in-frame rearrangements with V and J called. A share of clones is missing; checked studies link under half to unresolved V genes, and the rest is unexplained. V, J and clone size are taken as reported in that table, and D and trimming were inferred from the DNA itself. Present in this sample are about 2.4 million clones, roughly 93% of which were seen just once. Approximately 0.37% of the sample goes to the ten largest clones.

Donors were healthy HIV-negative adults with no recently reported acute infections or vaccinations. Only Caucasian adults living in Nashville, Tennessee, USA were represented among the donors. CD4+ T cells were enriched by magnetic negative selection, after which naive cells were positively selected on CD45RA and the negative fraction was taken as the memory subset. Blood was obtained by leukapheresis, after which PBMCs were separated by Ficoll-Histopaque density gradient centrifugation and cryopreserved in liquid nitrogen vapor phase. Purity and quantity of every magnetically sorted T cell population were checked by analytical flow cytometry. Genomic DNA was isolated from every sorted fraction and measured by UV absorbance on a Nanodrop 2000c.

The sample taken for sequencing was naive CD4+ T cells from PBMCs. Sample cell subset or site, as interpreted from the label and publication: CD45RA+ positively selected. The sequence derives from a man aged 18 to 35 in good health. Some clones in this sample may be carry-over from other donors' samples. The rearranged chain carries TRBV5-6 and TRBJ2-7; 10 bases in the junction line up with TRBD2. The nucleotides are TGTGCCAGCAGCTTGGGTCTAGCGGGAGAGTACGAGCAGTACTTC. This codes for CASSLGLAGEYEQYF.